The 14 T cell receptor beta chains below all came from one sample that was sequenced in a study of shared clonotypes between healthy human individuals. TCRdb's copy holds only in-frame clones and misses some; the assay was immunoSEQ multiplex PCR. Among approximately 980,000 clones listed, approximately 80% were seen once. Sequencing used memory CD4+ T cells sorted from blood. As for subset: CD45RA-negative fraction. Receptor source: a man between 18 and 35 years old in good health.

The rearrangement uses TRBV30 and TRBJ1-2; D call uncertain. In germline, CDR1 is GTSNPN, CDR2 SVGIG (reference sequence). Trimming took off 2 bases at V and 8 bases at J, with 15 bases between the two ends. This CDR3 is built from 13 residues. The CDR3 sequence: CAWSSAPGVGYTF. The CDR3, as DNA: TGTGCCTGGAGTTCGGCCCCGGGAGTAGGCTACACCTTC.

This clone showed up many times. The chain joins TRBV9 to TRBJ1-2; D perhaps matches TRBD1 (5 bases). Germline-derived CDR1 and CDR2 are SGDLS and YYNGEE. Trimming took off 4 bases at V and 1 base at J, with 17 bases between the two ends. The CDR3 length is 16 residues. The CDR3 is CASSPLRDGLNYGYTF. The CDR3 coding sequence is TGTGCCAGCAGCCCCCTCCGGGACGGACTTAACTATGGCTACACCTTC. The full variable domain, in which reference TRBV9 and TRBJ1-2 provide the parts outside the CDR3, is DSGVTQTPKHLITATGQRVTLRCSPRSGDLSVYWYQQSLDQGLQFLIQYYNGEERAKGNILERFSAQQFPDLHSELNLSSLELGDSALYFCASSPLRDGLNYGYTFGSGTRLTVV.

This chain uses TRBV10-1 with TRBJ1-6; D unclear. With 8 bases removed from V and 0 bases from J, the gap between germline ends came to 8 bases. The CDR3 loop spans 14 amino acids. Germline V lookup: CDR1 WNHNN, CDR2 SYGVQD (reference sequence). CDR3 sequence (DNA): TGCGCCAGCTTGTGGAGCTCCTATAATTCACCCCTCCACTTT. Amino acid sequence: CASLWSSYNSPLHF.

The genes are TRBV28 and TRBJ2-6; perhaps TRBD1 as D (6 bases). V was pared by 3 bases and J by 1 base, with 10 bases between. The CDR3 extends over 16 amino acids. Per germline, CDR1 MDHEN and CDR2 SYDVKM. In nucleotides, the CDR3 is TGTGCCAGCAGTTTCGTGACAGGTTCTGGGGCCAACGTCCTGACTTTC. It codes for CASSFVTGSGANVLTF. Looking up the rest from reference TRBV28 and TRBJ2-6 gives the full variable domain: DVKVTQSSRYLVKRTGEKVFLECVQDMDHENMFWYRQDPGLGLRLIYFSYDVKMKEKGDIPEGYSVSREKKERFSLILESASTNQTSMYLCASSFVTGSGANVLTFGAGSRLTVL.

V usage is TRBV7-2 and J usage is TRBJ2-7, with 7 bases identical to TRBD2. In germline, CDR1 is SGHTA, CDR2 FQGNSA. Trimming removed 4 bases from V and 7 bases from J; junction bases left unmatched: 13. CDR3 length equals 15 residues. The CDR3, as DNA: TGTGCCAGCAGCTCGAACCCGACTAGCTTAGTAGAGCAGTACTTC. Translating gives CASSSNPTSLVEQYF. Full variable domain (outside the CDR3, taken from reference TRBV7-2 and TRBJ2-7): GAGVSQSPSNKVTEKGKDVELRCDPISGHTALYWYRQSLGQGLEFLIYFQGNSAPDKSGLPSDRFSAERTGGSVSTLTIQRTQQEDSAVYLCASSSNPTSLVEQYFGPGTRLTVT.

The chain has TRBV30 and TRBJ2-7, with TRBD1 matching over 7 bases. CDR3 length: 12 amino acids. Trimming took 2 bases from V and 5 from J; bases not matched to a gene: 3. CDR1 and CDR2 (germline): GTSNPN, SVGIG (reference sequence). The CDR3 bases are TGTGCCTGGAGTAGACAGGGCCACGAGCAGTACTTC. The encoded protein is CAWSRQGHEQYF.

J is TRBJ1-1 and V is TRBV5-1; the D gene is possibly TRBD1 (6 bases). The V end lost 0 bases, the J end lost 0 bases, and 12 bases lay between the germline ends. The CDR3 extends over 16 amino acids. Germline CDR1 and CDR2: SGHRS and YFSETQ. This chain's CDR3 is CASSLGQGQLNTEAFF. The CDR3 coding sequence is TGCGCCAGCAGCTTGGGGCAAGGACAGCTGAACACTGAAGCTTTCTTT. Drawing the rest from reference TRBV5-1 and TRBJ1-1, the complete variable domain is KAGVTQTPRYLIKTRGQQVTLSCSPISGHRSVSWYQQTPGQGLQFLFEYFSETQRNKGNFPGRFSGRQFSNSRSEMNVSTLELGDSALYLCASSLGQGQLNTEAFFGQGTRLTVV.

This clone occurred a few times. This chain uses TRBV18 with TRBJ2-2, with TRBD2 as a possible D gene (5 bases). Trimming left V 4 bases short and J 4 bases short, with 16 bases between. The CDR3 is 16 amino acids. Germline V gives CDR1 KGHSH, CDR2 LQKENI. The CDR3 here is CASSLHGDLSTGELFF. CDR3 nucleotide sequence: TGTGCCAGCTCACTTCACGGGGATCTGAGCACCGGGGAGCTGTTTTTT.

This clone was seen more than once but under ten times. This chain joins TRBV5-1 and TRBJ1-5, with 7 bases lining up with TRBD1. The germline gives CDR1 SGHRS, CDR2 YFSETQ. Trimming at V came to 4 bases and at J to 4 bases, leaving 5 bases not matched to a gene. The CDR3 runs 14 residues. The CDR3 here is CASSRGGGNQPQHF. The CDR3, as DNA: TGCGCCAGCAGCCGAGGGGGCGGAAATCAGCCCCAGCATTTT.

The rearrangement joins TRBV28 to TRBJ1-3, with 7 nucleotides matching TRBD1. The ends lost 5 bases at V and 0 bases at J; junction bases unmatched: 4. Germline values: CDR1 MDHEN, CDR2 SYDVKM. This CDR3 has 15 amino acids. CDR3 DNA sequence: TGTGCCAGCAGTCCTAACAGGGGCTCTGGAAACACCATATATTTT. Residues: CASSPNRGSGNTIYF.

This clone was detected only a few times. The V and J genes are TRBV6-5 and TRBJ1-4; 7 bases align to TRBD1. The V gene end was trimmed by 2 bases and the J gene end by 10 bases; junction bases not matched to a gene: 1. The CDR3 sequence is 12 residues long. The germline V gene has CDR1 MNHEY and CDR2 SVGAGI. The chain's CDR3 is CASSYRQGKLFF. As DNA, the CDR3 is TGTGCCAGCAGTTACCGACAGGGAAAACTGTTTTTT.

The rearrangement uses TRBV5-4 and TRBJ2-5; TRBD2 aligns across 12 bases. The CDR3 runs 16 residues. Germline-derived CDR1 and CDR2 are SGHNT and YYREEE (reference sequence). V lost 4 bases, J lost 4 bases, and 8 bases stayed unmatched. The CDR3 loop is CASSPQTSGGIETQYF. CDR3 bases: TGTGCCAGCAGCCCCCAGACTAGCGGGGGAATAGAGACCCAGTACTTC.

The gene calls are TRBV5-1 and TRBJ1-2; weak D call: TRBD1 (5 bases). The CDR3 runs to 13 residues. In germline, CDR1 is SGHRS, CDR2 YFSETQ. V lost 2 bases and J lost 4, with 9 bases in between. The CDR3 region is CASSFGDGYGYTF. The CDR3 DNA reads TGCGCCAGCAGCTTCGGGGACGGCTATGGCTACACCTTC.

Worth noting for this clone: The sample contains more than one DNA sequence encoding this CDR3. The CDR3 is CAWSVRQETQYF. In nucleotides, the CDR3 is TGTGCCTGGTCCGTCAGGCAAGAGACCCAGTACTTC. The rearrangement joins TRBV30 to TRBJ2-5; no clear D gene. The CDR3 sequence is 12 residues long. V was pared by 5 bases and J by 2 bases, with 9 bases between. The germline gives CDR1 GTSNPN, CDR2 SVGIG (reference sequence).